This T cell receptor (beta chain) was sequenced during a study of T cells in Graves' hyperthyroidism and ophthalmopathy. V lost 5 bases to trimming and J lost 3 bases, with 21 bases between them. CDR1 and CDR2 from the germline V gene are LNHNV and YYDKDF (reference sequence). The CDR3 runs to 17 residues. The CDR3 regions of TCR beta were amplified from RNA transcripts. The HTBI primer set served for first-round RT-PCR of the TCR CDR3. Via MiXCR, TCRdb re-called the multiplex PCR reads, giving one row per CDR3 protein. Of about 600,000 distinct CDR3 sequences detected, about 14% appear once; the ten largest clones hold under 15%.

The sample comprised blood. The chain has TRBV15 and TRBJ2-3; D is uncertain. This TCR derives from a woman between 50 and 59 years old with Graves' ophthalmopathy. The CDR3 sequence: CATSGVTESPGTDTQYF. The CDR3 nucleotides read TGTGCCACCAGCGGAGTAACGGAATCTCCCGGGACAGATACGCAGTATTTT.